This T cell receptor beta chain was captured by sequencing in a study of blood T cell repertoires in COVID-19. Study in general: Material from acute and convalescent COVID-19 was sourced from the United States, Italy and Spain.

Per germline, CDR1 SGHTA and CDR2 FQGNSA. Trimming cost V 4 bases and J 0 bases, with 7 bases left between them. The CDR3 contains 15 residues. As originally analysed: Reference gene primers were amplified, and this amplification served to estimate nucleated cell counts. Repertoires were generated with immunoSEQ multiplex PCR, while TCRdb's copy carries only in-frame clones and drops some. That table supplies the V and J calls and clone size; D and trimming were determined from the DNA. Of roughly 80,000 clones in the sample, around 79% were seen once. The receptor comes from a human donor in a cohort sampled during active COVID-19. The sequencing sample was made of peripheral blood. The rearrangement joins TRBV7-2 to TRBJ2-6; D uncertain. CDR3 residues: CASSSRLSGANVLTF. CDR3 DNA: TGTGCCAGCAGCTCCCGTCTCTCTGGGGCCAACGTCCTGACTTTC. The full variable domain, its missing parts supplied by reference TRBV7-2 and TRBJ2-6, is GAGVSQSPSNKVTEKGKDVELRCDPISGHTALYWYRQSLGQGLEFLIYFQGNSAPDKSGLPSDRFSAERTGGSVSTLTIQRTQQEDSAVYLCASSSRLSGANVLTFGAGSRLTVL.